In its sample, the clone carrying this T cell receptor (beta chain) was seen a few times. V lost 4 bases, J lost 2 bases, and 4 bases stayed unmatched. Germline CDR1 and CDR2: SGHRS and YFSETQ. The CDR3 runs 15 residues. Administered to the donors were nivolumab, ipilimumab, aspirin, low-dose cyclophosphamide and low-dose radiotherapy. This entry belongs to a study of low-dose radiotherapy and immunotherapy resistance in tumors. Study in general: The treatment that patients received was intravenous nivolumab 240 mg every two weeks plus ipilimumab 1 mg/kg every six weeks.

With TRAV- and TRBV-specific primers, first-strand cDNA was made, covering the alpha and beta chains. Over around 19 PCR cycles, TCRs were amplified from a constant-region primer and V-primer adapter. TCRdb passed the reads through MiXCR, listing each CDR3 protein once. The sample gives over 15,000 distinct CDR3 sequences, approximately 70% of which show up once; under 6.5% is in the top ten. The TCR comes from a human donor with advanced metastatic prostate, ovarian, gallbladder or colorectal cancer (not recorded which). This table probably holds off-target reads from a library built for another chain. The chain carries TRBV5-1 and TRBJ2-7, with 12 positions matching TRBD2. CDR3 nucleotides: TGCGCCAGCAGCGCCCTAGCGGGGGGGCCCTACGAGCAGTACTTC. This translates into CASSALAGGPYEQYF.